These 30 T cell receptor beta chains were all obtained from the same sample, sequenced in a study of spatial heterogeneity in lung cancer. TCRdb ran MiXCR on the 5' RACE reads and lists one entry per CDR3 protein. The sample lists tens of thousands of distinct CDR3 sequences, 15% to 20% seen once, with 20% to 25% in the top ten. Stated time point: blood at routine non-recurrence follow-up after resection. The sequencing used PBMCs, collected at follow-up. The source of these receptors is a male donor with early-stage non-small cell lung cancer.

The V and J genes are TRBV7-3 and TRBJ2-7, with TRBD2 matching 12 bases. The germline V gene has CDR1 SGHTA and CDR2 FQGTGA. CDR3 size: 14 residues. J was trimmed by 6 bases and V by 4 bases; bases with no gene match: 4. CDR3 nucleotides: TGTGCCAGCAGCTCGACTAGCGGGAGCGGCGAGCAGTACTTC. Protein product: CASSSTSGSGEQYF.

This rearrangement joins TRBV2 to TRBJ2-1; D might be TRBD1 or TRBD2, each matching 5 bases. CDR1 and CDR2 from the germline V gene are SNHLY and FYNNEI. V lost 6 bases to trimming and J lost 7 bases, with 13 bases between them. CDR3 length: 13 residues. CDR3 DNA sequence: TGTGCCAGCAGCTCTCTGGGGGTGAATGAGCAGTTCTTC. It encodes CASSSLGVNEQFF.

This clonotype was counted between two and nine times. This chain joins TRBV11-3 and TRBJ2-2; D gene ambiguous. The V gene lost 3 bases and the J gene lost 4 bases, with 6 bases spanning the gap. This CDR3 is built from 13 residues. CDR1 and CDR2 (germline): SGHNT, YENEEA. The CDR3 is CASSFWSTGELFF. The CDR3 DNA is TGTGCCAGCAGCTTTTGGAGCACCGGGGAGCTGTTTTTT.

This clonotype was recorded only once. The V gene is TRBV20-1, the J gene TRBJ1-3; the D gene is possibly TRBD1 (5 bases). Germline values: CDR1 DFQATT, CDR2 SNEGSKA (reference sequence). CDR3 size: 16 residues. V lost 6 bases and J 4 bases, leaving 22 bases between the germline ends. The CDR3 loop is CSAKQDPGTPGNTIYF. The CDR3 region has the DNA TGCAGTGCCAAACAAGATCCCGGGACGCCCGGAAACACCATATATTTT.

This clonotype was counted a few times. CDR3 sequence reads: CASRPDRGVNYEQYF. The DNA for the CDR3 is TGTGCCAGCAGACCGGACAGGGGGGTTAACTACGAGCAGTACTTC. The chain joins TRBV6-5 to TRBJ2-7, with 10 bases fitting TRBD1. The germline CDR1 and CDR2 sequences are MNHEY and SVGAGI. Trimming took 6 bases from V and 3 from J; bases not matched to a gene: 8. The CDR3 contains 15 residues.

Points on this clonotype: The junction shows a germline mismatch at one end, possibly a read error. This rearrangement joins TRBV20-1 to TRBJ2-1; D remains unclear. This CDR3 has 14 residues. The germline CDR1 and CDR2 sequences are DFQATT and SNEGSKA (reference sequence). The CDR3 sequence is CSAREVKELVTKNF. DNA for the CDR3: TGCAGTGCTAGAGAAGTAAAGGAGTTGGTAACTAAAAACTTC.

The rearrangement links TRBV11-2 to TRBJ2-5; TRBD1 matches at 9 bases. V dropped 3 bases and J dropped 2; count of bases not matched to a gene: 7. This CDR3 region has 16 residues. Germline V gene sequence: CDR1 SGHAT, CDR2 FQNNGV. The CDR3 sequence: CASSLGRDRAQETQYF. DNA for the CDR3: TGTGCCAGCAGCTTGGGCCGGGACAGGGCTCAAGAGACCCAGTACTTC.

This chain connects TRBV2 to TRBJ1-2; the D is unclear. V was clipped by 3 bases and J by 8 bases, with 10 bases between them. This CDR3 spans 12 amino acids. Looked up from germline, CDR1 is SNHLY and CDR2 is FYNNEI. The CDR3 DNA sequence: TGTGCCAGCAGTGAGTCAGGTTACGGCTACACCTTC. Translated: CASSESGYGYTF.

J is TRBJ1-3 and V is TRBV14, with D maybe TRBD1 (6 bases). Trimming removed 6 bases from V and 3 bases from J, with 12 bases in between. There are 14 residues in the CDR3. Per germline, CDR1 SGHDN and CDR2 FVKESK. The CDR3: CASRVQGHGNTIYF. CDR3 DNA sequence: TGTGCCAGCAGGGTACAGGGACATGGAAACACCATATATTTT.

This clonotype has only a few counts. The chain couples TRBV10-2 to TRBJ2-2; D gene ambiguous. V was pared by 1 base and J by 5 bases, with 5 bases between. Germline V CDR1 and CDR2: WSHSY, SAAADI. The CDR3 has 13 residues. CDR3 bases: TGCGCCAGCAGTGAGTTTTCTACCGGGGAGCTGTTTTTT. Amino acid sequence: CASSEFSTGELFF.

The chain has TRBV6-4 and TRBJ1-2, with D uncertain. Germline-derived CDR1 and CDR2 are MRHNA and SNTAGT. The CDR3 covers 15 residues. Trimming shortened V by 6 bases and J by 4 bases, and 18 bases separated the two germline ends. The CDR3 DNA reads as TGTGCCAGCAGAAAGGAAACCGGTCTCGGCTATGGCTACACCTTC. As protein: CASRKETGLGYGYTF.

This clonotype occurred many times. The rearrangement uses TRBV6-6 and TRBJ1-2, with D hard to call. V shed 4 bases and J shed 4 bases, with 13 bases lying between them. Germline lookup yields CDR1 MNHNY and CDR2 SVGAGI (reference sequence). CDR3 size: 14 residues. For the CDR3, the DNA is TGTGCCAGCAGTTTCAGTGACGTCGTCTATGGCTACACCTTC. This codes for CASSFSDVVYGYTF.

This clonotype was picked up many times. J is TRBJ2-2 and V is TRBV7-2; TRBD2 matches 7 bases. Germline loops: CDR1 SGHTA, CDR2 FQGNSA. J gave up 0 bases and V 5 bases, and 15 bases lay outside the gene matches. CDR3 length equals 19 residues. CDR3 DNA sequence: TGTGCCAGCAGCCGGGGACTACCAGACCTATTCGCGAACACCGGGGAGCTGTTTTTT. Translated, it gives CASSRGLPDLFANTGELFF.

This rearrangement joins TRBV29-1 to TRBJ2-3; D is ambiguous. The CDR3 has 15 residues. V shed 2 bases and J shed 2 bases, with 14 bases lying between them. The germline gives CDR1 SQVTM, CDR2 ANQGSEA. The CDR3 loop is CSVEPGQGFTDTQYF. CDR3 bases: TGCAGCGTTGAACCCGGGCAAGGCTTCACAGATACGCAGTATTTT.

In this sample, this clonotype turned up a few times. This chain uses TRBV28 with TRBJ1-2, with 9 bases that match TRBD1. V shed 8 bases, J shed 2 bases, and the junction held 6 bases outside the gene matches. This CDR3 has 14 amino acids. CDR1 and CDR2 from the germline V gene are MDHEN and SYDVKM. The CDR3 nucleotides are TGTGCCAGCTCTTATGGACAGGGGAACTATGGCTACACCTTC. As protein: CASSYGQGNYGYTF.

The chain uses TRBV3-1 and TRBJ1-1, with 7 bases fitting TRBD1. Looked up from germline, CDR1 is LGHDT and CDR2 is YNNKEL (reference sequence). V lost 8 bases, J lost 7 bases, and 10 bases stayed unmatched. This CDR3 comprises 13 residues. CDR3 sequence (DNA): TGTGCCAGCCGGGATCACAGGGGCGGTGAAGCTTTCTTT. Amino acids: CASRDHRGGEAFF. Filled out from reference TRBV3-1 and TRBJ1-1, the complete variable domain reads DTAVSQTPKYLVTQMGNDKSIKCEQNLGHDTMYWYKQDSKKFLKIMFSYNNKELIINETVPNRFSPKSPDKAHLNLHINSLELGDSAVYFCASRDHRGGEAFFGQGTRLTVV.

This chain's CDR3 is CAISGRGKTDTQYF. In DNA form, the CDR3 reads TGTGCCATCAGTGGCCGCGGTAAGACAGATACGCAGTATTTT. The chain has TRBV10-3 and TRBJ2-3; D is undetermined. The V gene's germline CDR1 is ENHRY and CDR2 SYGVKD. This CDR3 is 14 amino acids long. V was pared by 4 bases and J by 3 bases, with 11 bases between.

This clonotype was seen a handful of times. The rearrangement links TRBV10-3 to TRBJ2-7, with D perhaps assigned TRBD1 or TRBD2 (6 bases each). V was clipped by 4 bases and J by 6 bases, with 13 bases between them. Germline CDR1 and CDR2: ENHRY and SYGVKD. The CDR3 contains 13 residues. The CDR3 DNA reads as TGTGCCATCAGTGGAGGGGGGCCTCCCGAGCAGTACTTC. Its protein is CAISGGGPPEQYF.

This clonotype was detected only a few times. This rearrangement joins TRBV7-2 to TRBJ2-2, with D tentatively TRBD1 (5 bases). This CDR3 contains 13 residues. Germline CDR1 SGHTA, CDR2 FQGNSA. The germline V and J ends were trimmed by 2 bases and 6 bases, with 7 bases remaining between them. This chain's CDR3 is CASSLRGSGELFF. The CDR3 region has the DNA TGTGCCAGCAGCTTAAGGGGATCCGGGGAGCTGTTTTTT. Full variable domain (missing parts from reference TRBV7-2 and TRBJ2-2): GAGVSQSPSNKVTEKGKDVELRCDPISGHTALYWYRQSLGQGLEFLIYFQGNSAPDKSGLPSDRFSAERTGGSVSTLTIQRTQQEDSAVYLCASSLRGSGELFFGEGSRLTVL.

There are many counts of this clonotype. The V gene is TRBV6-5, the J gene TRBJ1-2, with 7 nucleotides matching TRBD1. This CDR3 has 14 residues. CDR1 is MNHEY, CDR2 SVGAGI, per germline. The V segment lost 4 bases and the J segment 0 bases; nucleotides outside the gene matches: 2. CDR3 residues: CASSWGQTNYGYTF. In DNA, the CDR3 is TGTGCCAGCAGTTGGGGACAGACTAACTATGGCTACACCTTC.

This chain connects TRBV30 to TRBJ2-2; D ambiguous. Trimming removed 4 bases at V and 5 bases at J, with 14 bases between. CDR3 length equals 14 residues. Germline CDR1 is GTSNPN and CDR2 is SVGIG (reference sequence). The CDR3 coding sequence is TGTGCCTGGACCCCCCCACAATTTACCGGGGAGCTGTTTTTT. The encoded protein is CAWTPPQFTGELFF.

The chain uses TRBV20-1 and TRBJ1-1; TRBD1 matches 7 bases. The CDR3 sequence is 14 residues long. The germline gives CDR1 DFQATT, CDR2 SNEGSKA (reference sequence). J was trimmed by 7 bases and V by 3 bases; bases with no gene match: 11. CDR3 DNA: TGCAGTGCTAGGGGTACGGGTACAGGGGTTGAAGCTTTCTTT. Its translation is CSARGTGTGVEAFF.

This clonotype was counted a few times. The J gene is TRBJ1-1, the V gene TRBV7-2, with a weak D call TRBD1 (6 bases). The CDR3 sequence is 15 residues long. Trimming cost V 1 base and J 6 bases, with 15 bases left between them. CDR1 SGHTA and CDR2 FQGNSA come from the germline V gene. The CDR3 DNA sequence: TGTGCCAGCAGCTTAGAGGGGGACGGCTTTTCTGAAGCTTTCTTT. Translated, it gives CASSLEGDGFSEAFF.

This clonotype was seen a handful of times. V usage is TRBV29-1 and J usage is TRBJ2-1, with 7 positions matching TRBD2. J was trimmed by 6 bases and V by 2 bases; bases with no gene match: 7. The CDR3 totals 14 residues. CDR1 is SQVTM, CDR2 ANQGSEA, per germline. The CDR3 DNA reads TGCAGCGTTGAATCCCGGACTAGTAGCAATGAGCAGTTCTTC. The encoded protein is CSVESRTSSNEQFF.

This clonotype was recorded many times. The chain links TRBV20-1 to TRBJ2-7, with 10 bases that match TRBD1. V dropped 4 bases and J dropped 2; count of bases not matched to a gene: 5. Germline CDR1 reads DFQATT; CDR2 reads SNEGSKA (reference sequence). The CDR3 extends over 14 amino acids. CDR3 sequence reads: CSATGTGVAYEQYF. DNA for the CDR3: TGCAGTGCTACCGGGACAGGGGTTGCCTACGAGCAGTACTTC.

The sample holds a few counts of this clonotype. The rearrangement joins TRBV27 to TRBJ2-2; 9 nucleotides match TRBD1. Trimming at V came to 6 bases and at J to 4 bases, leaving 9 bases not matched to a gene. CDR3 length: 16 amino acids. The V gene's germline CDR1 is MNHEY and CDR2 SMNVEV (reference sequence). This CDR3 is CASRNDRGTITGELFF. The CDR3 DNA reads TGTGCCAGCAGAAATGACAGGGGGACTATCACCGGGGAGCTGTTTTTT.

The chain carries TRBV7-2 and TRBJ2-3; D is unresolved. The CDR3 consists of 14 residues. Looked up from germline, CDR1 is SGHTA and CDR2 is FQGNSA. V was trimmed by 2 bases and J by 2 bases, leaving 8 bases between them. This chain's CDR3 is CASSLRSTTDTQYF. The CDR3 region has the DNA TGTGCCAGCAGCTTAAGGTCCACCACAGATACGCAGTATTTT.

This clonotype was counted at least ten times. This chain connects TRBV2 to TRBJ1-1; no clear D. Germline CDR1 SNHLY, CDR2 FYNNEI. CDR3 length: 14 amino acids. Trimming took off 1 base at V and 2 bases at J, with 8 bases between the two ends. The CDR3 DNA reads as TGTGCCAGCAGTGAAGACGAGTTCAACACTGAAGCTTTCTTT. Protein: CASSEDEFNTEAFF.

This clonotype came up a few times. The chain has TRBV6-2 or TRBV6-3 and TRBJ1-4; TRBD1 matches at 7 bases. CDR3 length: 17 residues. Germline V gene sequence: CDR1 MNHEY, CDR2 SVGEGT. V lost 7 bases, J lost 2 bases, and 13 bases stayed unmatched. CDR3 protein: CASTSSPGGRTNEKLFF. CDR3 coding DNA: TGTGCCAGCACCTCCTCCCCAGGGGGACGGACTAATGAAAAACTGTTTTTT.

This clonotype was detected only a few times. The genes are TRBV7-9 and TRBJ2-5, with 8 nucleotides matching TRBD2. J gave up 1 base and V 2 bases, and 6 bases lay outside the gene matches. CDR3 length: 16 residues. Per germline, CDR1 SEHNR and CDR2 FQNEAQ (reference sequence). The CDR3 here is CASSLLTSGLQETQYF. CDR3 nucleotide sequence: TGTGCCAGCAGCTTACTAACTAGCGGACTCCAAGAGACCCAGTACTTC.